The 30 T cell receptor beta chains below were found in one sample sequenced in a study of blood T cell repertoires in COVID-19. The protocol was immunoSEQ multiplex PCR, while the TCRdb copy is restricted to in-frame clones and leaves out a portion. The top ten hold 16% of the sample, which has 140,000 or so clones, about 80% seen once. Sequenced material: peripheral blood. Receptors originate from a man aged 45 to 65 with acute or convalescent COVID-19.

For the CDR3, the DNA is TGTGCCAGCAGCTTGAATCCGGGCGACGGATCGGGGGCTTTCTTT. Encoded protein: CASSLNPGDGSGAFF. This sequence joins TRBV7-3 and TRBJ1-1; D gene unclear. The CDR3 extends over 15 amino acids. From germline, CDR1 is SGHTA and CDR2 FQGTGA. V shed 3 bases and J shed 11 bases, with 22 bases lying between them.

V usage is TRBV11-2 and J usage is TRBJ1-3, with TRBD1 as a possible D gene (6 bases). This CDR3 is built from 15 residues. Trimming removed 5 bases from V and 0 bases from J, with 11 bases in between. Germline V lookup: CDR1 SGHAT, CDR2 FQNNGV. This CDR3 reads CASSQDRLSGNTIYF. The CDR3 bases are TGTGCCAGCAGCCAAGACAGGCTCTCTGGAAACACCATATATTTT.

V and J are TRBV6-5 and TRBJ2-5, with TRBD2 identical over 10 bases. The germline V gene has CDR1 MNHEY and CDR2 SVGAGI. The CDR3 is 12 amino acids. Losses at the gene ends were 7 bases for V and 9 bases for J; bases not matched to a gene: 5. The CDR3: CASTGLAVPQYF. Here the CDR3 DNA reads TGTGCCAGCACCGGACTAGCGGTTCCCCAGTACTTC.

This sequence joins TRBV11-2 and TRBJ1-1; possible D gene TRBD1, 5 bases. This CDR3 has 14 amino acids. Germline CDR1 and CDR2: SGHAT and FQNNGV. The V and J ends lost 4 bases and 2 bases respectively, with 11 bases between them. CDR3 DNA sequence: TGTGCCAGCAGCTGGGGGGTAGCTAACACTGAAGCTTTCTTT. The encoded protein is CASSWGVANTEAFF. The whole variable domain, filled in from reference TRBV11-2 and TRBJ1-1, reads EAGVAQSPRYKIIEKRQSVAFWCNPISGHATLYWYQQILGQGPKLLIQFQNNGVVDDSQLPKDRFSAERLKGVDSTLKIQPAKLEDSAVYLCASSWGVANTEAFFGQGTRLTVV.

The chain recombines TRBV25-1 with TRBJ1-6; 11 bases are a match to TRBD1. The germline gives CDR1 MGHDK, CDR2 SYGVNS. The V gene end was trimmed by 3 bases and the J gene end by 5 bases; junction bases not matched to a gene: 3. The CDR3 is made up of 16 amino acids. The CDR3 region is CASSDWTGGHNSPLHF. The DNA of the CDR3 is TGTGCCAGCAGTGATTGGACAGGGGGCCATAATTCACCCCTCCACTTT.

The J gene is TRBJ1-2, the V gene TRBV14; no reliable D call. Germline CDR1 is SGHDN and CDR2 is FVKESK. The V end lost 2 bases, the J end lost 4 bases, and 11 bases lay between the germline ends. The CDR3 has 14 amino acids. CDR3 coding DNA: TGTGCCAGCAGCCAATTTGCACCGGGCTATGGCTACACCTTC. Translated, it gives CASSQFAPGYGYTF.

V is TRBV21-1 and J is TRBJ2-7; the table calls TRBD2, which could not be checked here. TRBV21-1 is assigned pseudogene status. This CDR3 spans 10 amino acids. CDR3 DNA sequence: TGTGCCAGCAGCACTCTCGAGCAGTACTTC. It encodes CASSTLEQYF.

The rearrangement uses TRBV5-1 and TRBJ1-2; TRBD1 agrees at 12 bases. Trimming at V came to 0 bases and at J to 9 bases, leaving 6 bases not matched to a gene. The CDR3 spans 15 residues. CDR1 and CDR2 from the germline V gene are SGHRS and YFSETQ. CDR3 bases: TGCGCCAGCAGCTTGGTGGGACAGGGGGCCGTCAGCTACACCTTC. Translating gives CASSLVGQGAVSYTF.

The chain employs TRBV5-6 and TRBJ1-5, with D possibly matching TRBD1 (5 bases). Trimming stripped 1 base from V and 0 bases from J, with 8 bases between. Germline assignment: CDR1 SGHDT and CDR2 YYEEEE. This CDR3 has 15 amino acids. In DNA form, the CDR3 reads TGTGCCAGCAGCTTGACAGGCCCTAGCAATCAGCCCCAGCATTTT. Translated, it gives CASSLTGPSNQPQHF.

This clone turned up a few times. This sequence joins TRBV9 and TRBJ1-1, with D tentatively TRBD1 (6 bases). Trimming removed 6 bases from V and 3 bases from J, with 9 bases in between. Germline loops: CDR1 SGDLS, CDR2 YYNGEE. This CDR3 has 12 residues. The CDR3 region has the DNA TGTGCCAGCAAAGGACAGTACACTGAAGCTTTCTTT. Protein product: CASKGQYTEAFF.

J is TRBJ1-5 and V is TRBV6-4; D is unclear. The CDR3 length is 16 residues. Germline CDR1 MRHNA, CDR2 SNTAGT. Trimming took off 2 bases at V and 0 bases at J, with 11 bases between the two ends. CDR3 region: CASSDRGSFSNQPQHF. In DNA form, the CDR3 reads TGTGCCAGCAGTGACCGGGGTAGCTTTAGCAATCAGCCCCAGCATTTT.

In nucleotides, the CDR3 is TGTGCCAGCAGTAGCCGAATCCCGGGACAGGGATTTGCCTATGGCTACACCTTC. Amino acid sequence: CASSSRIPGQGFAYGYTF. V usage is TRBV25-1 and J usage is TRBJ1-2, with 9 bases lining up with TRBD1. Looked up from germline, CDR1 is MGHDK and CDR2 is SYGVNS. The junction had 17 bases not matched to a gene; V was cut back by 5 bases and J by 4 bases. The CDR3 has 18 residues.

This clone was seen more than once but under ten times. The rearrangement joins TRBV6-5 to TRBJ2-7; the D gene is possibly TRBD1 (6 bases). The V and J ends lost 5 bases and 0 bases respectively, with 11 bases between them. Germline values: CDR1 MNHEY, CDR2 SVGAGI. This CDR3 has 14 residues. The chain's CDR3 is CASSPGHDSYEQYF. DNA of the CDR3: TGTGCCAGCAGTCCGGGACACGACTCCTACGAGCAGTACTTC.

This CDR3 reads CASSPTSGGQTQYF. As DNA, the CDR3 is TGTGCCAGCAGTCCCACTAGCGGGGGTCAGACCCAGTACTTC. The chain carries TRBV6-5 and TRBJ2-5; 11 bases agree with TRBD2. Germline CDR1 reads MNHEY; CDR2 reads SVGAGI. The CDR3 runs to 14 residues. V shed 5 bases and J 6 bases; nucleotides not matched to a gene: 5.

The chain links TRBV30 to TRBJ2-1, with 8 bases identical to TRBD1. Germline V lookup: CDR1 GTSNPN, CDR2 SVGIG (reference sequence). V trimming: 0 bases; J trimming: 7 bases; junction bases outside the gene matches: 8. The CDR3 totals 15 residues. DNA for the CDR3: TGTGCCTGGAGTGTACGGCAGGGGGCATGGAATGAGCAGTTCTTC. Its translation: CAWSVRQGAWNEQFF.

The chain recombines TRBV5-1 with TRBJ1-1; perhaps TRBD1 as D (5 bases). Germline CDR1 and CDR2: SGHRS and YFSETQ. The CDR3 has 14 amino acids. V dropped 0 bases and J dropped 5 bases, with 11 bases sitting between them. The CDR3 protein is CASSLDGGGTEAFF. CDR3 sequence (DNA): TGCGCCAGCAGCTTGGACGGGGGTGGTACTGAAGCTTTCTTT.

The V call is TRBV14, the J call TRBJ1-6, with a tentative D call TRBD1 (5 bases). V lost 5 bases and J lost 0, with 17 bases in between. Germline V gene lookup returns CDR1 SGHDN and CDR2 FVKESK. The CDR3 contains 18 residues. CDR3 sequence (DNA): TGTGCCAGCAGCGAACGGCCCCTCCAGGGCTCCTATAATTCACCCCTCCACTTT. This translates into CASSERPLQGSYNSPLHF.

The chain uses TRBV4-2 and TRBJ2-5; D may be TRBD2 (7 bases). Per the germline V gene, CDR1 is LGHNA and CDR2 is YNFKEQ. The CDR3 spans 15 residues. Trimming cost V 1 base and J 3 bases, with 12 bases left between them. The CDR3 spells CASSQATGGKETQYF. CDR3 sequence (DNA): TGTGCCAGCAGCCAAGCCACGGGGGGCAAAGAGACCCAGTACTTC.

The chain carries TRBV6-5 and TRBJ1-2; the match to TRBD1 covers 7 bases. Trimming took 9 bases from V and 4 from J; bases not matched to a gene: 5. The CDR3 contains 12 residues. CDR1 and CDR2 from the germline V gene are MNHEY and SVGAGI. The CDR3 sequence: CASLDRFYGYTF. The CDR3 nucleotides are TGTGCCAGTTTGGACAGGTTCTATGGCTACACCTTC.

The CDR3 sequence: CSAARGDAGELFF. CDR3 in DNA: TGCAGCGCCGCGCGGGGGGACGCCGGGGAGCTGTTTTTT. This sequence joins TRBV29-1 and TRBJ2-2, with 8 bases identical to TRBD2. Trimming at V came to 7 bases and at J to 6 bases, leaving 7 bases not matched to a gene. Germline CDR1 is SQVTM and CDR2 is ANQGSEA. The CDR3 loop spans 13 amino acids.

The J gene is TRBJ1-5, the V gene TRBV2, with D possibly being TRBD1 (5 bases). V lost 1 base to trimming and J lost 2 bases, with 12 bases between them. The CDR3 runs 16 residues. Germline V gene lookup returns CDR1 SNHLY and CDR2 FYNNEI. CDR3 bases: TGTGCCAGCAGTGAAGTCGGGGGTTCGGGCAATCAGCCCCAGCATTTT. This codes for CASSEVGGSGNQPQHF.

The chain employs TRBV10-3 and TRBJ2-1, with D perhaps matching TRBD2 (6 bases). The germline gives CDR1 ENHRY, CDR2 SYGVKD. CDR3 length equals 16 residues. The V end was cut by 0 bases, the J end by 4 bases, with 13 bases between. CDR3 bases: TGTGCCATCAGTGAGTCGGGTTCGGGACTTTACAATGAGCAGTTCTTC. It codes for CAISESGSGLYNEQFF.

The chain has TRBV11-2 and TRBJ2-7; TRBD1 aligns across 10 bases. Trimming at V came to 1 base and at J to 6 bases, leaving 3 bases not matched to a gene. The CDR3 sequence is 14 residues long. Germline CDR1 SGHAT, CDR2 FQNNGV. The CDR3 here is CASSLGQGAAEQYF. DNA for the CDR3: TGTGCCAGCAGCTTAGGACAGGGGGCTGCCGAGCAGTACTTC.

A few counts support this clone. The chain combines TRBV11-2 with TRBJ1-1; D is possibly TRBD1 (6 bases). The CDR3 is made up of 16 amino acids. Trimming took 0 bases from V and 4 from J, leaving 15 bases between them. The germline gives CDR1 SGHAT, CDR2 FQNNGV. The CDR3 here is CASSLDSWGRSTEAFF. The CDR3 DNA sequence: TGTGCCAGCAGCTTAGATTCATGGGGGCGCAGCACTGAAGCTTTCTTT.

This CDR3 is CATSKGLFPGQLNYGYTF. The CDR3 coding sequence is TGTGCCACCAGCAAGGGTCTATTTCCGGGACAGTTAAACTATGGCTACACCTTC. The chain is built from TRBV15 and TRBJ1-2; 7 bases are a match to TRBD1. V lost 4 bases, J lost 2 bases, and 16 bases stayed unmatched. CDR1 is LNHNV, CDR2 YYDKDF, per germline (reference sequence). There are 18 residues in the CDR3. Supplemented by reference TRBV15 and TRBJ1-2, the full variable domain reads DAMVIQNPRYQVTQFGKPVTLSCSQTLNHNVMYWYQQKSSQAPKLLFHYYDKDFNNEADTPDNFQSRRPNTSFCFLDIRSPGLGDTAMYLCATSKGLFPGQLNYGYTFGSGTRLTVV.

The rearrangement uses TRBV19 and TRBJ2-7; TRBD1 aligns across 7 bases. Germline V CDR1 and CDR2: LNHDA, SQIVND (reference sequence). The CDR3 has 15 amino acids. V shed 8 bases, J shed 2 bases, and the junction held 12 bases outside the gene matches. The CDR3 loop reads CASGTLTGYPYEQYV. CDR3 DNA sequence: TGTGCCAGTGGTACGTTGACAGGGTACCCCTACGAGCAGTACGTC.

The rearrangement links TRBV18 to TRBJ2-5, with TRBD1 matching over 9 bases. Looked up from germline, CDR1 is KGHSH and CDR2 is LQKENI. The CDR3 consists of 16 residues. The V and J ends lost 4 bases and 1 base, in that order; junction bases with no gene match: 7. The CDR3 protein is CASSLQGARIQETQYF. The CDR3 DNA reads TGTGCCAGCTCACTACAGGGGGCTCGTATCCAAGAGACCCAGTACTTC.

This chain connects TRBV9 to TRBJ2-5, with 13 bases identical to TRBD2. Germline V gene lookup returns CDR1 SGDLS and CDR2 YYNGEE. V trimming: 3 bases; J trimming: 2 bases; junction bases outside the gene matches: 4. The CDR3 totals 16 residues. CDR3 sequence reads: CASSARLAGGQETQYF. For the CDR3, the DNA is TGTGCCAGCAGCGCTAGACTAGCGGGGGGTCAAGAGACCCAGTACTTC.

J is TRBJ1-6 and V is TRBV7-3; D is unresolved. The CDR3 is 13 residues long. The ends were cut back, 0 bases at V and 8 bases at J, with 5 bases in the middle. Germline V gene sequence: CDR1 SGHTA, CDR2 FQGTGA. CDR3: CASSLTADSPLHF. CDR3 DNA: TGTGCCAGCAGCTTAACCGCAGATTCACCCCTCCACTTT.

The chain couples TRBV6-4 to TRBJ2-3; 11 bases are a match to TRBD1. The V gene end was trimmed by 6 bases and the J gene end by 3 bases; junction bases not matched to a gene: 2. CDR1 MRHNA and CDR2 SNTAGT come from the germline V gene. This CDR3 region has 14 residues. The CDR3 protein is CASSRDRGTDTQYF. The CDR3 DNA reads TGTGCCAGCAGCCGGGACAGGGGGACAGATACGCAGTATTTT.